The 14 T cell receptor beta chains listed next were all sequenced from one sample in a study of vaccination and CD4 T cells after COVID-19. These receptors are not linked to any known antigen. Treatment in this sample: roughly nine-day PBMC culture with coronavirus spike peptide pools or control peptides (ViraFEST assay). The Oncomine TCR Beta short-read assay was applied to DNA of cultured CD4+ T cells. One entry per CDR3 protein, called by TCRdb with MiXCR from the PCR reads. The top ten clones hold over 13% of a sample with over 15,000 distinct CDR3 sequences, under 65% of them seen once. The material sequenced was CD4+ T cells from blood, cultured in vitro. The receptors stem from a human donor who had recovered from COVID-19.

V and J are TRBV14 and TRBJ1-1, with TRBD1 matching 10 bases. In germline, CDR1 is SGHDN, CDR2 FVKESK. The CDR3 extends over 15 amino acids. The J segment lost 4 bases and the V segment lost 2 bases, leaving 4 bases of the junction unmatched. CDR3 bases: TGTGCCAGCAGCCAACGGACAGGGGGAATCACTGAAGCTTTCTTT. Residues: CASSQRTGGITEAFF.

This clonotype was counted only a few times. The V and J genes are TRBV7-2 and TRBJ2-1; D is unresolved. Looked up from germline, CDR1 is SGHTA and CDR2 is FQGNSA. CDR3 length equals 13 residues. The V end was cut by 2 bases, the J end by 6 bases, with 8 bases between. This CDR3 is CASSLSAGNEQFF. DNA of the CDR3: TGTGCCAGCAGCTTATCTGCCGGCAATGAGCAGTTCTTC.

The V and J genes are TRBV7-3 and TRBJ2-2; 8 bases are shared with TRBD2. After removal of 5 bases from V and 4 bases from J, the junction contained 9 bases not matched to a gene. CDR3 length equals 16 residues. CDR1 and CDR2 from the germline V gene are SGHTA and FQGTGA. The CDR3 region has the DNA TGTGCCAGCAGCGCCAGCGGGGGATACGGCACCGGGGAGCTGTTTTTT. It translates to CASSASGGYGTGELFF.

This sequence joins TRBV20-1 and TRBJ1-4; tentative D call: TRBD1 (5 bases). Germline V gene sequence: CDR1 DFQATT, CDR2 SNEGSKA (reference sequence). The V end was cut by 5 bases, the J end by 2 bases, with 15 bases between. The CDR3 covers 15 residues. CDR3 protein: CSAALGGSTNEKLFF. Written as DNA, the CDR3 is TGCAGTGCTGCCCTGGGGGGGAGCACTAATGAAAAACTGTTTTTT.

V and J are TRBV20-1 and TRBJ1-1, with a tentative D call TRBD1 (5 bases). CDR1 and CDR2 (germline): DFQATT, SNEGSKA (reference sequence). The V gene lost 3 bases and the J gene lost 1 base, with 6 bases spanning the gap. The CDR3 totals 12 residues. The CDR3 region has the DNA TGCAGTGCTAGGACAGCGAACACTGAAGCTTTCTTT. Its translation: CSARTANTEAFF.

The rearrangement joins TRBV11-3 to TRBJ2-3; the match to TRBD1 covers 7 bases. The germline gives CDR1 SGHNT, CDR2 YENEEA. The CDR3 contains 15 residues. The V gene end was trimmed by 6 bases and the J gene end by 2 bases; junction bases not matched to a gene: 8. The CDR3 is CASSPRDRDTDTQYF. In nucleotides, the CDR3 is TGTGCCAGCAGTCCCCGGGACAGAGACACAGATACGCAGTATTTT.

The J gene is TRBJ1-6, the V gene TRBV5-1; D gene ambiguous. V lost 4 bases and J 7 bases, leaving 15 bases between the germline ends. The CDR3 covers 15 residues. The V gene's germline CDR1 is SGHRS and CDR2 YFSETQ. The CDR3 loop reads CASSPFGNWNSPLHF. CDR3 DNA: TGCGCCAGCAGCCCATTCGGTAACTGGAATTCACCCCTCCACTTT.

The gene calls are TRBV7-2 and TRBJ2-2; 7 bases match TRBD2. The V and J ends lost 2 bases and 4 bases, in that order; junction bases with no gene match: 7. Germline CDR1 is SGHTA and CDR2 is FQGNSA. The CDR3 is 16 amino acids. The CDR3 loop reads CASSLRGGSGTGELFF. CDR3 in DNA: TGTGCCAGCAGCTTACGCGGCGGGAGCGGCACCGGGGAGCTGTTTTTT.

This clonotype showed up just a few times. This rearrangement joins TRBV15 to TRBJ2-3; TRBD1 might be the D (5 bases). The CDR3 contains 14 residues. Trimming cost V 1 base and J 2 bases, with 7 bases left between them. Germline values: CDR1 LNHNV, CDR2 YYDKDF (reference sequence). The CDR3: CATSRGQSTDTQYF. CDR3 nucleotide sequence: TGTGCCACCAGCAGAGGACAGTCCACAGATACGCAGTATTTT. Full variable domain (rest looked up from reference TRBV15 and TRBJ2-3): DAMVIQNPRYQVTQFGKPVTLSCSQTLNHNVMYWYQQKSSQAPKLLFHYYDKDFNNEADTPDNFQSRRPNTSFCFLDIRSPGLGDTAMYLCATSRGQSTDTQYFGPGTRLTVL.

V and J are TRBV12-3 or TRBV12-4 and TRBJ1-2; D is ambiguous. The CDR3 contains 16 residues. Trimming pared 3 bases from V and 6 bases from J, leaving 20 bases between. The CDR3 DNA sequence: TGTGCCAGCAGTTTTTCCCCTACATCGGGTTCCCATGGCTACACCTTC. Translating it yields CASSFSPTSGSHGYTF.

The rearrangement links TRBV7-2 to TRBJ2-7; 11 bases align to TRBD1. Germline-derived CDR1 and CDR2 are SGHTA and FQGNSA. J lost 4 bases, V lost 0 bases, and 5 bases had no gene match. The CDR3 is 16 residues long. The CDR3 DNA is TGTGCCAGCAGCTTAGCGTTGGGGACAGGGGGTTACGAGCAGTACTTC. It yields the protein CASSLALGTGGYEQYF. Supplemented by reference TRBV7-2 and TRBJ2-7, the full variable domain reads GAGVSQSPSNKVTEKGKDVELRCDPISGHTALYWYRQSLGQGLEFLIYFQGNSAPDKSGLPSDRFSAERTGGSVSTLTIQRTQQEDSAVYLCASSLALGTGGYEQYFGPGTRLTVT.

Written as DNA, the CDR3 is TGCAGTGCGACGAAGGGACAGTCCGGGGGCGAGCAGTACTTC. As protein: CSATKGQSGGEQYF. The V gene is TRBV20-1, the J gene TRBJ2-7; D possibly corresponds to TRBD1 (7 bases). Germline CDR1 is DFQATT and CDR2 is SNEGSKA (reference sequence). This CDR3 comprises 14 residues. V was pared by 6 bases and J by 6 bases, with 21 bases between.

The chain carries TRBV6-1 and TRBJ2-1; the D gene is possibly TRBD2 (5 bases). V lost 5 bases and J 2 bases, leaving 7 bases between the germline ends. The CDR3 totals 13 residues. Germline values: CDR1 MNHNS, CDR2 SASEGT. The CDR3 loop is CASSRTAYNEQFF. CDR3 DNA: TGTGCCAGCAGTCGGACTGCCTACAATGAGCAGTTCTTC.

This clonotype was seen more than once but under ten times. V gene TRBV11-2 combines with J gene TRBJ1-3; 9 bases line up with TRBD1. The CDR3 has 16 amino acids. V was clipped by 5 bases and J by 0 bases; unmatched bases: 5. The germline V gene has CDR1 SGHAT and CDR2 FQNNGV. CDR3 nucleotides: TGTGCCAGCAGCAAGCCGACAGGGGGCTCTGGAAACACCATATATTTT. Translation: CASSKPTGGSGNTIYF.